These 29 T cell receptor beta chains share one sample of origin, sequenced in a study of Ad26.COV2.S vaccination and SARS-CoV-2 variants. Using immunoSEQ multiplex PCR, the repertoire was profiled, and TCRdb retains in-frame clones only, with some absent. In the table there are hundreds of thousands of clones, around 92% of which are singletons. The sample's treatment: around 19 received Ad26.COV2.S at low or high dose, single or two shots; about 5 received placebo; per-sample allocation not given. Samples analyzed were those drawn on day 63 after the first vaccine or placebo injection. Specimen: peripheral blood, collected in a trial of Ad26.COV2.S vaccine versus placebo. The receptors stem from a person aged 18 to 65 who received the Ad26.COV2.S COVID-19 vaccine or a placebo.

The chain employs TRBV7-2 and TRBJ2-7; D gene uncertain. V lost 1 base and J lost 2, with 6 bases in between. This CDR3 spans 13 amino acids. Germline V gives CDR1 SGHTA, CDR2 FQGNSA. The DNA of the CDR3 is TGTGCCAGCAGCTTAGGGGGTCCCTACGAGCAGTACTTC. This translates into CASSLGGPYEQYF.

This clone showed up just once. The chain is built from TRBV4-2 and TRBJ1-1; a weak D match, TRBD1 (6 bases). The CDR3 length is 14 residues. The germline CDR1 and CDR2 sequences are LGHNA and YNFKEQ. V dropped 0 bases and J dropped 10 bases, with 15 bases sitting between them. CDR3 in DNA: TGTGCCAGCAGCCAAGATCTAGACAGGATAGTAGCTTTCTTT. Its protein product is CASSQDLDRIVAFF.

The chain joins TRBV9 to TRBJ2-1; either TRBD1 or TRBD2 may fit D (5 bases each). This CDR3 contains 14 residues. Trimming shortened V by 7 bases and J by 5 bases, and 16 bases separated the two germline ends. Germline V lookup: CDR1 SGDLS, CDR2 YYNGEE. CDR3 DNA: TGTGCCAGCGGTCAGGGTGGTAGCGACAATGAGCAGTTCTTC. Translation: CASGQGGSDNEQFF.

The chain joins TRBV4-2 to TRBJ2-3, with D perhaps TRBD2 (7 bases). V dropped 2 bases and J dropped 5 bases, with 14 bases sitting between them. Per the germline V gene, CDR1 is LGHNA and CDR2 is YNFKEQ. The CDR3 totals 15 residues. The CDR3 nucleotides read TGTGCCAGCAGCCAAAACTCGGGGGGCAGAGATACGCAGTATTTT. This encodes CASSQNSGGRDTQYF.

The V call is TRBV5-1, the J call TRBJ1-2; a weak D match, TRBD1 (6 bases). The V end was cut by 1 base, the J end by 6 bases, with 13 bases between. The CDR3 is made up of 14 amino acids. The germline V gene has CDR1 SGHRS and CDR2 YFSETQ. CDR3 sequence: CASSLWAGAHGYTF. CDR3 DNA sequence: TGCGCCAGCAGCTTGTGGGCGGGGGCGCATGGCTACACCTTC. Full variable domain (rest looked up from reference TRBV5-1 and TRBJ1-2): KAGVTQTPRYLIKTRGQQVTLSCSPISGHRSVSWYQQTPGQGLQFLFEYFSETQRNKGNFPGRFSGRQFSNSRSEMNVSTLELGDSALYLCASSLWAGAHGYTFGSGTRLTVV.

For this clone: At the DNA level, this CDR3 is encoded by other sequences in the same sample as well. The CDR3, as DNA: TGTGCCAGCAGTTTAGGGGGAGGCTATGGCTACACCTTC. It translates to CASSLGGGYGYTF. The chain is built from TRBV12-3 or TRBV12-4 and TRBJ1-2; no clear D gene. The CDR3 covers 13 residues. The ends were cut back, 1 base at V and 4 bases at J, with 7 bases in the middle.

The chain joins TRBV24-1 to TRBJ1-3, with a possible D match to TRBD1 (6 bases). The V gene lost 4 bases and the J gene lost 4 bases, with 10 bases spanning the gap. CDR3 length: 14 residues. In germline, CDR1 is KGHDR, CDR2 SFDVKD. CDR3 nucleotide sequence: TGTGCCACCAGTGACCCAGGGGAAGGAAACACCATATATTTT. It translates to CATSDPGEGNTIYF.

DNA of the CDR3: TGTGCCAGTAGTAAGGGACTAGCGCAGGATGAGCAGTTCTTC. Its translation is CASSKGLAQDEQFF. The chain carries TRBV19 and TRBJ2-1; 10 bases are a match to TRBD2. Germline V gene data show CDR1 as LNHDA and CDR2 as SQIVND (reference sequence). V gave up 4 bases and J gave up 8 bases; unmatched junction bases: 5. The CDR3 extends over 14 amino acids.

J is TRBJ1-1 and V is TRBV6-5; a weak D match, TRBD1 (5 bases). This CDR3 is 15 amino acids long. CDR1 is MNHEY, CDR2 SVGAGI, per germline. Deletions cut 2 bases from V and 4 bases from J, with 14 bases between. The CDR3 DNA is TGTGCCAGCAGTTACGGGGCAGGGACGAGCACTGAAGCTTTCTTT. It translates to CASSYGAGTSTEAFF.

This sequence joins TRBV4-1 and TRBJ1-4; D perhaps matches TRBD1 (5 bases). This CDR3 comprises 16 residues. Germline V CDR1 and CDR2: MGHRA, YSYEKL. The V end was cut by 1 base, the J end by 8 bases, with 17 bases between. As DNA, the CDR3 is TGCGCCAGCAGCCAAGGGGATAGAGGGAGGGGAGAAAAACTGTTTTTT. This encodes CASSQGDRGRGEKLFF.

This clone was seen only a few times. This chain uses TRBV6-8 with TRBJ1-2, with D uncertain. The germline gives CDR1 MNHGY, CDR2 SAAAGT. The CDR3 contains 14 residues. The germline V and J ends were trimmed by 2 bases and 5 bases, with 12 bases remaining between them. DNA for the CDR3: TGTGCCAGCAGTTACAGGGAGAAAGGGTATGGCTACACCTTC. Translated: CASSYREKGYGYTF.

This chain connects TRBV7-2 to TRBJ2-7; 10 nucleotides agree with TRBD1. This CDR3 contains 14 residues. The germline V gene encodes CDR1 SGHTA and CDR2 FQGNSA. Unmatched junction bases numbered 6, after V lost 5 bases and J lost 5 bases. The CDR3 reads CASSRWTGGDEQYF. The DNA of the CDR3 is TGTGCCAGCAGCAGATGGACAGGGGGAGACGAGCAGTACTTC. Based on the CDR3 plus reference TRBV7-2 and TRBJ2-7, the full variable domain is GAGVSQSPSNKVTEKGKDVELRCDPISGHTALYWYRQSLGQGLEFLIYFQGNSAPDKSGLPSDRFSAERTGGSVSTLTIQRTQQEDSAVYLCASSRWTGGDEQYFGPGTRLTVT.

The chain combines TRBV6-6 with TRBJ1-2; 8 nucleotides align to TRBD1. This CDR3 contains 15 residues. With 5 bases clipped from V and 3 bases from J, the junction kept 8 bases outside the gene matches. CDR1 is MNHNY and CDR2 is SVGAGI in the germline V gene (reference sequence). The CDR3 loop reads CASSHTMTGDYGYTF. CDR3 coding DNA: TGTGCCAGCAGTCACACCATGACAGGGGACTATGGCTACACCTTC.

Points on this clone: Other nucleotide sequences from this sample produce the same CDR3. The chain couples TRBV15 to TRBJ1-5; D gene uncertain. CDR3 length: 14 residues. V lost 0 bases and J lost 1, with 4 bases in between. Germline-derived CDR1 and CDR2 are LNHNV and YYDKDF (reference sequence). The CDR3 DNA reads TGTGCCACCAGCAGAGATAGGAGCAATCAGCCCCAGCATTTT. It translates to CATSRDRSNQPQHF.

The gene calls are TRBV6-4 and TRBJ1-4; unclear D gene. Germline CDR1 reads MRHNA; CDR2 reads SNTAGT. V was clipped by 3 bases and J by 7 bases, with 9 bases between them. CDR3 length equals 13 residues. CDR3 sequence reads: CASSEGFGEKLFF. For the CDR3, the DNA is TGTGCCAGCAGTGAGGGGTTCGGTGAAAAACTGTTTTTT.

V usage is TRBV4-2 and J usage is TRBJ2-3; 10 bases line up with TRBD2. The V segment lost 2 bases and the J segment 6 bases; nucleotides outside the gene matches: 11. The CDR3 sequence is 17 residues long. From germline, CDR1 is LGHNA and CDR2 YNFKEQ. The CDR3 coding sequence is TGTGCCAGCAGCCAACTACCACCAGCGGGGGGGTGGGATACGCAGTATTTT. Its protein product is CASSQLPPAGGWDTQYF.

CDR3 amino acids: CASSPRRNTGELFF. CDR3 DNA: TGTGCCAGCAGCCCAAGACGGAACACCGGGGAGCTGTTTTTT. V is TRBV3-1 (or the pseudogene TRBV3-2) and J is TRBJ2-2; no clear D. Deletions cut 4 bases from V and 1 base from J, with 7 bases between. This CDR3 comprises 14 residues. Germline V lookup: CDR1 LGHDT, CDR2 YNNKEL (reference sequence).

The chain couples TRBV3-1 (or the pseudogene TRBV3-2) to TRBJ2-1; 9 bases are a match to TRBD1. This CDR3 has 15 amino acids. In germline, CDR1 is LGHDT, CDR2 YNNKEL (reference sequence). With V trimmed by 6 bases and J by 4 bases, 7 bases remained unmatched. The CDR3 reads CASRPSGTGYNEQFF. The CDR3 DNA follows: TGTGCCAGCAGACCATCCGGGACAGGGTACAATGAGCAGTTCTTC.

V and J are TRBV19 and TRBJ2-2; a possible D gene is TRBD1 (6 bases). This CDR3 contains 15 residues. Germline assignment: CDR1 LNHDA and CDR2 SQIVND (reference sequence). With 5 bases removed from V and 3 bases from J, the gap between germline ends came to 13 bases. The CDR3 coding sequence is TGTGCCAGTAGTTTGGCCAGGGGAGACACCGGGGAGCTGTTTTTT. This codes for CASSLARGDTGELFF.

Of note for this clone: A junction boundary mismatches the germline segment, possibly from a read error. The rearrangement joins TRBV10-2 to TRBJ2-1; 7 bases line up with TRBD2. Germline V lookup: CDR1 WSHSY, CDR2 SAAADI. CDR3 size: 13 residues. The CDR3 DNA sequence: TGCGCCAGCAGTGAGCGGGGGGATTCTCCCCGGGTCTTC. Its protein product is CASSERGDSPRVF.

The V and J genes are TRBV4-3 and TRBJ1-1, with 8 bases identical to TRBD1. The CDR3 loop spans 14 amino acids. Germline CDR1 is LGHNA and CDR2 is YSLEER. Losses at the gene ends were 2 bases for V and 4 bases for J; bases not matched to a gene: 3. CDR3: CASSQTQGGTEAFF. CDR3 DNA: TGCGCCAGCAGCCAAACACAGGGGGGCACTGAAGCTTTCTTT.

V and J are TRBV14 and TRBJ2-7, with D perhaps given as TRBD1 or TRBD2 (5 bases each). Per germline, CDR1 SGHDN and CDR2 FVKESK. The length of the CDR3 is 12 residues. Trimming removed 1 base from V and 6 bases from J, with 7 bases in between. CDR3 nucleotides: TGTGCCAGCAGCCAAGGGGGGTCCGAGCAGTACTTC. It is translated as CASSQGGSEQYF.

This chain connects TRBV5-5 to TRBJ2-7; 7 positions match TRBD1. Germline loops: CDR1 SGHKS, CDR2 YYEKEE (reference sequence). After removal of 4 bases from V and 6 bases from J, the junction contained 7 bases not matched to a gene. The CDR3 contains 13 residues. The CDR3, as DNA: TGTGCCAGCAGCCCCGCAGGGGGTGGCGAGCAGTACTTC. This gives the protein CASSPAGGGEQYF.

The chain carries TRBV28 and TRBJ2-7; 8 nucleotides match TRBD1. CDR3 length: 14 residues. V lost 2 bases, J lost 2 bases, and 2 bases stayed unmatched. Germline values: CDR1 MDHEN, CDR2 SYDVKM. Written as DNA, the CDR3 is TGTGCCAGCAGTTTACAGGGGGCAGCCTACGAGCAGTACTTC. Amino acids: CASSLQGAAYEQYF.

This chain links TRBV7-2 with TRBJ2-1, with TRBD2 matching over 10 bases. The junction had 8 bases not matched to a gene; V was cut back by 5 bases and J by 7 bases. This CDR3 has 15 amino acids. Germline lookup yields CDR1 SGHTA and CDR2 FQGNSA. CDR3 sequence reads: CASSQSGRAENEQFF. The CDR3, as DNA: TGTGCCAGCAGCCAAAGCGGGAGGGCCGAGAATGAGCAGTTCTTC.

The V call is TRBV15, the J call TRBJ2-5; possibly TRBD2 for D (5 bases). CDR3 length: 12 residues. Germline V gives CDR1 LNHNV, CDR2 YYDKDF (reference sequence). V lost 5 bases and J 6 bases, leaving 10 bases between the germline ends. CDR3 loop: CATSDDGKTQYF. As DNA, the CDR3 is TGTGCCACCAGCGACGACGGGAAGACCCAGTACTTC.

The chain carries TRBV19 and TRBJ1-1, with D uncertain. Germline values: CDR1 LNHDA, CDR2 SQIVND (reference sequence). The germline V and J ends were trimmed by 6 bases and 1 base, with 12 bases remaining between them. The CDR3 is made up of 14 amino acids. CDR3 bases: TGTGCCAGTAGCCCGAGAGCTACGAACACTGAAGCTTTCTTT. Its protein is CASSPRATNTEAFF.

The chain is built from TRBV12-2 and TRBJ1-2. TRBV12-2 is labeled a pseudogene. The CDR3 extends over 19 amino acids. This CDR3 reads CASRPFRRRSGRSVTGYTF. The CDR3 DNA reads as TGTGCAAGTCGACCTTTTCGGCGTCGTTCCGGACGGTCCGTGACTGGCTACACCTTC.

This clone was seen a single time. This chain connects TRBV3-1 (or the pseudogene TRBV3-2) to TRBJ2-1; D is possibly TRBD2 (5 bases). The CDR3 is 15 residues long. V shed 0 bases and J shed 4 bases, with 10 bases lying between them. The germline gives CDR1 LGHDT, CDR2 YNNKEL (reference sequence). This CDR3 is CASSQELVSYNEQFF. The CDR3 DNA follows: TGTGCCAGCAGCCAAGAACTAGTGTCGTACAATGAGCAGTTCTTC.